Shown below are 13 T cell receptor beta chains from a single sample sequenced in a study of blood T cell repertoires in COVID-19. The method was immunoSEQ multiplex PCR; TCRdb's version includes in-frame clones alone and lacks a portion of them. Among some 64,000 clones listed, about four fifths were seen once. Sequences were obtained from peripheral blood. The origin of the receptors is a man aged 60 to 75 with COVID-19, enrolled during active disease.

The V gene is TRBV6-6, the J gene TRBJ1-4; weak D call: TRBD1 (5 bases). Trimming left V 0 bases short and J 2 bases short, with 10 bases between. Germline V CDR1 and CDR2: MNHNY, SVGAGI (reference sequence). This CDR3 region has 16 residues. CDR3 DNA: TGTGCCAGCAGTTACTCGGGGGGTTGGACTAATGAAAAACTGTTTTTT. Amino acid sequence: CASSYSGGWTNEKLFF.

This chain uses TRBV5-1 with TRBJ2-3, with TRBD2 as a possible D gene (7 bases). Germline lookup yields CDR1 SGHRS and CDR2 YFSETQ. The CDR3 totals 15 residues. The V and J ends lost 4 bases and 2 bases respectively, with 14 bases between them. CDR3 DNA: TGCGCCAGCAGCCTAGGGGGGGCCCTCACAGATACGCAGTATTTT. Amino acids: CASSLGGALTDTQYF. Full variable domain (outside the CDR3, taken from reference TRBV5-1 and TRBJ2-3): KAGVTQTPRYLIKTRGQQVTLSCSPISGHRSVSWYQQTPGQGLQFLFEYFSETQRNKGNFPGRFSGRQFSNSRSEMNVSTLELGDSALYLCASSLGGALTDTQYFGPGTRLTVL.

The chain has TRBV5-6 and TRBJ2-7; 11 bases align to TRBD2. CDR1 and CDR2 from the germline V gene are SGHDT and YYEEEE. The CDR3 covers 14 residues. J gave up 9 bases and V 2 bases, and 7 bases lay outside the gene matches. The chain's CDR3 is CASSLLAGELSQYF. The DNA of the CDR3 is TGTGCCAGCAGCTTACTAGCGGGGGAACTGTCGCAGTACTTC.

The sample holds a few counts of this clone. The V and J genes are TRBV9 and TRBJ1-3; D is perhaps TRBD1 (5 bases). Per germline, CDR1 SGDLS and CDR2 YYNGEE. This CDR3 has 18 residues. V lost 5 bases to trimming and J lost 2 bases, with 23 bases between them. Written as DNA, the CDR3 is TGTGCCAGCAGTGACCAGACTCCCGGGTGGGGGGCTGGAAACACCATATATTTT. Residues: CASSDQTPGWGAGNTIYF.

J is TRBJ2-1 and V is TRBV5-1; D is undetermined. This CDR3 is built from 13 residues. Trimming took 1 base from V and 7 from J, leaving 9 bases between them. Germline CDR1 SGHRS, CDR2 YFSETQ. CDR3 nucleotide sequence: TGCGCCAGCAGCTTGATCTCCCCGAATGAGCAGTTCTTC. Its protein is CASSLISPNEQFF.

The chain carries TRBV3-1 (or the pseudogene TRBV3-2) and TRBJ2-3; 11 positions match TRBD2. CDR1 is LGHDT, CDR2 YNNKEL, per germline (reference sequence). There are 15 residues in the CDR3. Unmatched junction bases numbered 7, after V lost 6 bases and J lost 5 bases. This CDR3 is CASSVSGGALDTQYF. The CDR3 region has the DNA TGTGCCAGCAGTGTTAGCGGGGGGGCCTTAGATACGCAGTATTTT.

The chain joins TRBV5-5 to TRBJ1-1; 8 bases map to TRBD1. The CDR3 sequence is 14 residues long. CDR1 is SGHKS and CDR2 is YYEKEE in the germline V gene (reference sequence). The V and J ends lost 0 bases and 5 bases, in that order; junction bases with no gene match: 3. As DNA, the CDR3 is TGTGCCAGCAGCTTGGGGCGACAGGGGACTGAAGCTTTCTTT. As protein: CASSLGRQGTEAFF. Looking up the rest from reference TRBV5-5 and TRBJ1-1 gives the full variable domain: DAGVTQSPTHLIKTRGQQVTLRCSPISGHKSVSWYQQVLGQGPQFIFQYYEKEERGRGNFPDRFSARQFPNYSSELNVNALLLGDSALYLCASSLGRQGTEAFFGQGTRLTVV.

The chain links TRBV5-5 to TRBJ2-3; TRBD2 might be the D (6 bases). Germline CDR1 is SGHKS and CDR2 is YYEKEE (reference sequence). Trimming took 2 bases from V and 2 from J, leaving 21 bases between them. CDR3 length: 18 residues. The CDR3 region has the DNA TGTGCCAGCAGCTTATACCCCAAACTAGCTACGAACACAGATACGCAGTATTTT. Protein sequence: CASSLYPKLATNTDTQYF.

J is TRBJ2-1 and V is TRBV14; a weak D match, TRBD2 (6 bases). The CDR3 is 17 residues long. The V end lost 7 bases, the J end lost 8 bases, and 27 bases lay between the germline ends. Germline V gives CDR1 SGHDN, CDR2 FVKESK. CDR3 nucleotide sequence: TGTGCCAGCACTCGGGGACGTGGACTTCAAGGAGGGGATGAGCAGTTCTTC. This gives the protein CASTRGRGLQGGDEQFF.

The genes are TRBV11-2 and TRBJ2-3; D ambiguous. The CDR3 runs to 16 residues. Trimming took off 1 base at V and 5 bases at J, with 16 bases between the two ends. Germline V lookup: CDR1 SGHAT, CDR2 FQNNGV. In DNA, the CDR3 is TGTGCCAGCAGCTTAGGAGATCAGCCAGGCAGAGATACGCAGTATTTT. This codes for CASSLGDQPGRDTQYF.

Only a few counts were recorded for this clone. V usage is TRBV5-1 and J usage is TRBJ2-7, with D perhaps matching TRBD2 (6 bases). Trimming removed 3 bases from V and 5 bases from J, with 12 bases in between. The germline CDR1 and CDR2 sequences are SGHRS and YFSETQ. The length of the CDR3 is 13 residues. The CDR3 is CASSWRVLHEQYF. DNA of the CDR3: TGCGCCAGCAGCTGGAGGGTGTTACACGAGCAGTACTTC.

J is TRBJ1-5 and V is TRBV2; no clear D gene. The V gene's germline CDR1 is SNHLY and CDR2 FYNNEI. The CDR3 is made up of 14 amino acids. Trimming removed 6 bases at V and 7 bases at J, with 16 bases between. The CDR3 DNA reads TGTGCCAGCAGGGCGACATCGGGGAAACAGCCCCAGCATTTT. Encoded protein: CASRATSGKQPQHF.

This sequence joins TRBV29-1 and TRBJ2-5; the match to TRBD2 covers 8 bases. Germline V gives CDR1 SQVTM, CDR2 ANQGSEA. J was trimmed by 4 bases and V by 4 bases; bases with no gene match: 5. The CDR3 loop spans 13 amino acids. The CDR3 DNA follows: TGCAGCGTTGCGACAAGCGGGGGAGAGACCCAGTACTTC. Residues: CSVATSGGETQYF. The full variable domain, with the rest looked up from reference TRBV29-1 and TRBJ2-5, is SAVISQKPSRDICQRGTSLTIQCQVDSQVTMMFWYRQQPGQSLTLIATANQGSEATYESGFVIDKFPISRPNLTFSTLTVSNMSPEDSSIYLCSVATSGGETQYFGPGTRLLVL.